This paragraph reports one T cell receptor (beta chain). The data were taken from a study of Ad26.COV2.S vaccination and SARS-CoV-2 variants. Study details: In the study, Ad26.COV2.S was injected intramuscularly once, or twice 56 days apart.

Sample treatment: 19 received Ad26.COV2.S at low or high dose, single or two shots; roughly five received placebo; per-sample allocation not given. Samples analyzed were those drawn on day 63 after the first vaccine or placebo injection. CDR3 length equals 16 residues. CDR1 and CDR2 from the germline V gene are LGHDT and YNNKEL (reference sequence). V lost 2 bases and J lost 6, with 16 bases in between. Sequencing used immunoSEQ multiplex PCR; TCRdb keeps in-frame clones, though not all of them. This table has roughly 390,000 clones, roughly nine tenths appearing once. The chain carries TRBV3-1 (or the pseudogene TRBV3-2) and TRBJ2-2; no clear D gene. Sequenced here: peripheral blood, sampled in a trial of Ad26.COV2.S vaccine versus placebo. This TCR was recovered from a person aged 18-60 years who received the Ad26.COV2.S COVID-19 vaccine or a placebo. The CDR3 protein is CASSQLLTNGPGELFF. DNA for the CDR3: TGTGCCAGCAGCCAACTCCTGACAAATGGCCCCGGGGAGCTGTTTTTT.